This TCR beta chain was retrieved from a study of blood T cell repertoires in COVID-19. Using immunoSEQ multiplex PCR, the repertoire was profiled, and TCRdb retains in-frame clones only, with some absent. The table has 140,000 or so clones, 88% seen once. Per the germline V gene, CDR1 is SNHLY and CDR2 is FYNNEI. CDR3 size: 15 residues. Trimming removed 6 bases from V and 2 bases from J, with 17 bases in between. The source of this sequence is a human donor with COVID-19, enrolled during active disease. The donor label of this sample is uncertain. This sequence joins TRBV2 and TRBJ2-7; the D gene is possibly TRBD2 (6 bases). Material: peripheral blood. The CDR3 DNA sequence: TGTGCCAGCAGCCCCGGGACTCTGGGGGCCTACGAGCAGTACTTC. It specifies CASSPGTLGAYEQYF.